The T cell receptor (beta chain) described here comes from a study of cytomegalovirus exposure and HLA in healthy donors. The donors belonged to the roughly 110-subject validation cohort, separate from the roughly 670-subject first cohort. Assay: immunoSEQ multiplex PCR; the TCRdb copy retains only in-frame clones and omits some. The data show some 68,000 clones, roughly 96% seen once. The length of the CDR3 is 14 residues. J gave up 3 bases and V 6 bases, and 7 bases lay outside the gene matches. Germline CDR1 MNHEY, CDR2 SVGAGI. Overall study findings and caveats: The classifier reportedly diagnosed cytomegalovirus status with high specificity and sensitivity. Most TCR sequences proved rare, with some public TCRs found in many donors.

With respect to this clone: What it binds is unknown.

The genes are TRBV6-5 and TRBJ2-7, with TRBD2 matching 8 bases. Sequencing was done on a sample of PBMCs. The TCR comes from a man in his late teens or twenties in good health and CMV-seronegative. The CDR3 nucleotides read TGTGCCAGCAGGAGAGCGGGAGAACGCTACGAGCAGTACTTC. Translating it yields CASRRAGERYEQYF.